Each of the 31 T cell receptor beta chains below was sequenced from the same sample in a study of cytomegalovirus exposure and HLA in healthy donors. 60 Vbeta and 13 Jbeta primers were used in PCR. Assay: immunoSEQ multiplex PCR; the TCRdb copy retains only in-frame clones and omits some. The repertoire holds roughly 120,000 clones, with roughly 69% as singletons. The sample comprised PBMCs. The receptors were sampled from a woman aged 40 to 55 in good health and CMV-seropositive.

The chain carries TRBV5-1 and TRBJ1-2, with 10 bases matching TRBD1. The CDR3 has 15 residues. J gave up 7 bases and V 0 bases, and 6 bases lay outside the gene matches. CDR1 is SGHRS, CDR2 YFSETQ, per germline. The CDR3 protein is CASSLAGQGERGYTF. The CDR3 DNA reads TGCGCCAGCAGCTTGGCCGGACAGGGGGAACGTGGCTACACCTTC.

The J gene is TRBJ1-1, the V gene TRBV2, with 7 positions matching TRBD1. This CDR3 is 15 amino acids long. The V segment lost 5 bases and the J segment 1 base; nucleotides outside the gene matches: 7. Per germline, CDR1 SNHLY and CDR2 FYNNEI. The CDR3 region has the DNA TGTGCCAGCAGTAATTGGGGGGACAGGAACACTGAAGCTTTCTTT. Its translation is CASSNWGDRNTEAFF.

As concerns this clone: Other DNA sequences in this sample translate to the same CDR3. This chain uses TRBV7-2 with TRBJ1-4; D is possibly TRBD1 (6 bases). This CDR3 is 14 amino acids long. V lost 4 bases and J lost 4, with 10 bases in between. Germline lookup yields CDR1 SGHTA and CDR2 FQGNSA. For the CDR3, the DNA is TGTGCCAGCAGCTCCGGACAGTATAATGAAAAACTGTTTTTT. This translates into CASSSGQYNEKLFF.

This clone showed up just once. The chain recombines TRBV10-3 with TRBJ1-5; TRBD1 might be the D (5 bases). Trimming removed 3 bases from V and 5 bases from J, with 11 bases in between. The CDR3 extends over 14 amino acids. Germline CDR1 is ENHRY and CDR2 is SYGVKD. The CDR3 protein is CAISEAREDQPQHF. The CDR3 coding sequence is TGTGCCATCAGTGAAGCCAGGGAGGATCAGCCCCAGCATTTT.

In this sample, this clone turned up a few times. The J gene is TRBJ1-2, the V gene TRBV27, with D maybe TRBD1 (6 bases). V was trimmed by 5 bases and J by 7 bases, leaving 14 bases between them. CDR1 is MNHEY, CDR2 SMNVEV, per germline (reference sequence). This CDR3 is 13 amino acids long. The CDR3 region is CASSRRDTAGYTF. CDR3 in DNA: TGTGCCAGCAGTCGCCGGGACACGGCTGGCTACACCTTC.

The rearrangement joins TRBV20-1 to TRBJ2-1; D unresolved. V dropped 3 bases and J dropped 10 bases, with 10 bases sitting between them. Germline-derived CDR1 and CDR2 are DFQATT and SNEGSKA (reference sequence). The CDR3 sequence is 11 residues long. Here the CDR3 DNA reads TGCAGTGCTAGTCCCTTTCTGGAGCAGTTCTTC. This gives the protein CSASPFLEQFF.

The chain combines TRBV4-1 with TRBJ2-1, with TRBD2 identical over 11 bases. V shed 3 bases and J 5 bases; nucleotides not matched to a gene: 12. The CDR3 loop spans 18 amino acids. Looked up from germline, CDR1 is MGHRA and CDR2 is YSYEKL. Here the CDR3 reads CASSQVDLGLAAHNEQFF. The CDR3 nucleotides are TGCGCCAGCAGCCAGGTGGATTTGGGACTAGCGGCCCACAATGAGCAGTTCTTC.

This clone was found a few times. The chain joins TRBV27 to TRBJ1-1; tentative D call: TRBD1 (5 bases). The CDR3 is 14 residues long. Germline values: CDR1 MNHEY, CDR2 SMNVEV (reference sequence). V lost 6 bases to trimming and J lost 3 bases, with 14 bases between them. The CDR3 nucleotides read TGTGCCAGCAGGGGCAGGGTTATAGACACTGAAGCTTTCTTT. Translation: CASRGRVIDTEAFF.

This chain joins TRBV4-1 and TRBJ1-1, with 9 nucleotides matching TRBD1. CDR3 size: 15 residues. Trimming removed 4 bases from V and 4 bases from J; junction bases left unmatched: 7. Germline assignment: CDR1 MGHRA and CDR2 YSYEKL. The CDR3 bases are TGCGCCAGCAGCCCTCACAGGGGGCGCGGCACTGAAGCTTTCTTT. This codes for CASSPHRGRGTEAFF.

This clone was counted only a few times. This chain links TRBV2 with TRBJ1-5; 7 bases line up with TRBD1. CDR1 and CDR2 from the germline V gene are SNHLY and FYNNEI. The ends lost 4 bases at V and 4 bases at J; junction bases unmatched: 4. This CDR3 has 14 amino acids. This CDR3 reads CASSAGTENQPQHF. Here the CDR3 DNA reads TGTGCCAGCAGTGCCGGGACAGAGAATCAGCCCCAGCATTTT.

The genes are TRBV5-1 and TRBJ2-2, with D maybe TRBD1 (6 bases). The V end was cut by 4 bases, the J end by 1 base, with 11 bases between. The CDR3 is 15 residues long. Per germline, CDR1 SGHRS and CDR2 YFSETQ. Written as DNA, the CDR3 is TGCGCCAGCAGCACCCAGACAGGGAACACCGGGGAGCTGTTTTTT. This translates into CASSTQTGNTGELFF.

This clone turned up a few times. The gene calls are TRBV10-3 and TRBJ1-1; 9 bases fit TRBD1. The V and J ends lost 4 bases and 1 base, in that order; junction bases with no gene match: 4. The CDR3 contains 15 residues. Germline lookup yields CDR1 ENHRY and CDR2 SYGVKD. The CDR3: CAISGPGQGNTEAFF. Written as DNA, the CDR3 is TGTGCCATCAGTGGACCGGGACAGGGGAACACTGAAGCTTTCTTT.

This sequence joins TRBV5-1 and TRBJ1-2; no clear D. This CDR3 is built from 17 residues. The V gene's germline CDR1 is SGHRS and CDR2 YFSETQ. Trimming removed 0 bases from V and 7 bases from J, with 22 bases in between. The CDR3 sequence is CASSLAESSLEKRGYTF. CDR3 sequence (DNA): TGCGCCAGCAGCTTGGCGGAGTCCTCTCTAGAAAAACGTGGCTACACCTTC. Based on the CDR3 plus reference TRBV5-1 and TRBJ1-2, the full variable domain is KAGVTQTPRYLIKTRGQQVTLSCSPISGHRSVSWYQQTPGQGLQFLFEYFSETQRNKGNFPGRFSGRQFSNSRSEMNVSTLELGDSALYLCASSLAESSLEKRGYTFGSGTRLTVV.

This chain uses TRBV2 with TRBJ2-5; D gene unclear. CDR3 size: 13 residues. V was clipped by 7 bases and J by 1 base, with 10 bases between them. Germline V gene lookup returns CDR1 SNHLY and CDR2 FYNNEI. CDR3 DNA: TGTGCCAGCAACACGAGACTCCAAGAGACCCAGTACTTC. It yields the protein CASNTRLQETQYF.

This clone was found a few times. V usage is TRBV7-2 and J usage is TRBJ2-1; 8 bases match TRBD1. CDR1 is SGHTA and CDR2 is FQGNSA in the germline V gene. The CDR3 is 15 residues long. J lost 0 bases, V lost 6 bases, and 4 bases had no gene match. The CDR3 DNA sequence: TGTGCCAGCAGTCGTACAGGGGGCTCCTACAATGAGCAGTTCTTC. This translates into CASSRTGGSYNEQFF.

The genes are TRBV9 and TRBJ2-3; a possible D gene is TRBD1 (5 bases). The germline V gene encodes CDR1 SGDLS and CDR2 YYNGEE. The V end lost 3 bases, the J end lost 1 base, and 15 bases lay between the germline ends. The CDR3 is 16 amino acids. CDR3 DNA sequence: TGTGCCAGCAGCGGAACAGGACATCCTGGCACAGATACGCAGTATTTT. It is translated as CASSGTGHPGTDTQYF.

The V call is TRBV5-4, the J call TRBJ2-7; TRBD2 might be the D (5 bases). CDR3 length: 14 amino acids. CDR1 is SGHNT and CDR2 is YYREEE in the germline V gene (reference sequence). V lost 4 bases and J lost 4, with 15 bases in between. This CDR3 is CASSTPDSIYEQYF. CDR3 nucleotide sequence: TGTGCCAGCAGCACGCCGGACTCCATATACGAGCAGTACTTC.

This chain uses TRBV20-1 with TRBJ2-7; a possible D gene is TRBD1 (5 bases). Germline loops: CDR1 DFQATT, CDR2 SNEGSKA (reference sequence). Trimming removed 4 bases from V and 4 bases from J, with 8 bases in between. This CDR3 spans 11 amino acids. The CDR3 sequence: CSAKGNYEQYF. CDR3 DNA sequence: TGCAGTGCTAAGGGGAATTACGAGCAGTACTTC.

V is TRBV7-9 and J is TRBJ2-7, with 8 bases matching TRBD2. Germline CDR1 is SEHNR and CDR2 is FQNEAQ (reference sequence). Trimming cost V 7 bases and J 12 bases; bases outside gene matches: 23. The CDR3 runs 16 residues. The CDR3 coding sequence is TGTGCCAGCACCCGAGCGGGTGATAGCGGGGTAGGTGGGACGTACTTC. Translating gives CASTRAGDSGVGGTYF.

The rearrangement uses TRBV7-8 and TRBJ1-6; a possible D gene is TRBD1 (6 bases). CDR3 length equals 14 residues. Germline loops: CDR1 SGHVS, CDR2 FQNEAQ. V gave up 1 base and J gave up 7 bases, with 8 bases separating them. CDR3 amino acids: CASSLGGGNSPLHF. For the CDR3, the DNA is TGTGCCAGCAGCTTAGGAGGGGGAAATTCACCCCTCCACTTT.

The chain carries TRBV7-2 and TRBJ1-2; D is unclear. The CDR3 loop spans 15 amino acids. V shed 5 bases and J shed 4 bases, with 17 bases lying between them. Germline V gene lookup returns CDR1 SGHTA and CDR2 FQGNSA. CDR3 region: CASSPSQDSRYGYTF. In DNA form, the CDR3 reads TGTGCCAGCAGCCCTAGCCAGGATTCCCGCTATGGCTACACCTTC.

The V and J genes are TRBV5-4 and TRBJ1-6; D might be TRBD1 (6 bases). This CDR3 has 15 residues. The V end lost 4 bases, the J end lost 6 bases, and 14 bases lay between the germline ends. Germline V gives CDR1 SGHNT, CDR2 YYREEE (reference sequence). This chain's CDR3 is CASSQGQPPNSPLHF. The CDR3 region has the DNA TGTGCCAGCAGCCAAGGACAGCCCCCTAATTCACCCCTCCACTTT.

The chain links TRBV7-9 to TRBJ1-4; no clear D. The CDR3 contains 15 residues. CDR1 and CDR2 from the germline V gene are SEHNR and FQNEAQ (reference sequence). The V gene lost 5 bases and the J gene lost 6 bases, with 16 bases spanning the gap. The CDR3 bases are TGTGCCAGCAGCGAAGAGGGTGGTACCGATGAAAAACTGTTTTTT. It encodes CASSEEGGTDEKLFF. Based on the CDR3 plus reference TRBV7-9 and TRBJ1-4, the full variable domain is DTGVSQNPRHKITKRGQNVTFRCDPISEHNRLYWYRQTLGQGPEFLTYFQNEAQLEKSRLLSDRFSAERPKGSFSTLEIQRTEQGDSAMYLCASSEEGGTDEKLFFGSGTQLSVL.

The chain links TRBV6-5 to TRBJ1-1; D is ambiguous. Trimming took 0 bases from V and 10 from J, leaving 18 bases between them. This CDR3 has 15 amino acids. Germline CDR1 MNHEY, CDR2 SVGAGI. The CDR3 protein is CASSYSSVGRGAAFF. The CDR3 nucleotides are TGTGCCAGCAGTTACTCGAGTGTGGGTCGGGGTGCAGCTTTCTTT.

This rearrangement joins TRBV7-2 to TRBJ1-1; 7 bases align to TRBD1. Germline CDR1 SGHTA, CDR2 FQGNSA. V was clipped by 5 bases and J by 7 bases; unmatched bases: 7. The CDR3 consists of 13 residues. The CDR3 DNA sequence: TGTGCCAGCAGCACCGGGACAGCCAATGAAGCTTTCTTT. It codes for CASSTGTANEAFF.

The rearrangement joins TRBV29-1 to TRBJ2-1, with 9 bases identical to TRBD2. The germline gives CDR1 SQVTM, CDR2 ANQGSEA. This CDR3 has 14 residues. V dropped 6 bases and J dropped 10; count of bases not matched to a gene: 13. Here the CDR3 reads CSVDYGAGGSEQFF. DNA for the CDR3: TGCAGCGTCGACTACGGAGCGGGGGGCTCCGAGCAGTTCTTC.

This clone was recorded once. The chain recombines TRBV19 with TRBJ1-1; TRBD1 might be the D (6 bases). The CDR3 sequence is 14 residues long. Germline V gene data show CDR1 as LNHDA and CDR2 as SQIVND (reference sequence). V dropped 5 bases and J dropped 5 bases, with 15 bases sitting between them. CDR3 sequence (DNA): TGTGCCAGTAGTGTGCTCAGGGGAAGGACTGAAGCTTTCTTT. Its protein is CASSVLRGRTEAFF. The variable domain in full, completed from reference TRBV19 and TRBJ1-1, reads DGGITQSPKYLFRKEGQNVTLSCEQNLNHDAMYWYRQDPGQGLRLIYYSQIVNDFQKGDIAEGYSVSREKKESFPLTVTSAQKNPTAFYLCASSVLRGRTEAFFGQGTRLTVV.

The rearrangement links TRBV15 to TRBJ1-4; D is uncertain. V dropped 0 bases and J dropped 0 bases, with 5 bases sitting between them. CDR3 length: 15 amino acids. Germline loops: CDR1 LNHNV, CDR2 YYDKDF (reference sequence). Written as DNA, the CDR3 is TGTGCCACCAGCAGAGATGTAGCAACTAATGAAAAACTGTTTTTT. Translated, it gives CATSRDVATNEKLFF.

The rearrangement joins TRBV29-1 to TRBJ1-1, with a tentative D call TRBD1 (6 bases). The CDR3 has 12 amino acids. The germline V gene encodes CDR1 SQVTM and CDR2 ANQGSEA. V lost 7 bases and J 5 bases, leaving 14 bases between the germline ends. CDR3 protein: CSAARGGTEAFF. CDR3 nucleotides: TGCAGCGCCGCTAGGGGGGGGACTGAAGCTTTCTTT.

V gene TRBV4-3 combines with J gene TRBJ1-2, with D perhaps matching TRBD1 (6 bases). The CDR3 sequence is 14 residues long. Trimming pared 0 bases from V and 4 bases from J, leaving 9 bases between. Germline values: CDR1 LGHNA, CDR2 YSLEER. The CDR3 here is CASSQETGPYGYTF. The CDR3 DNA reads TGCGCCAGCAGCCAAGAGACAGGCCCCTATGGCTACACCTTC.

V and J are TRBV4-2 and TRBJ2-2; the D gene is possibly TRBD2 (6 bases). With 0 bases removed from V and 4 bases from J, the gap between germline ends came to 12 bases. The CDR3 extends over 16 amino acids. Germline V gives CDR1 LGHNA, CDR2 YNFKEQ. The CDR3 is CASSQDAGTLTGELFF. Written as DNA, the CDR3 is TGTGCCAGCAGCCAAGATGCCGGGACTCTCACCGGGGAGCTGTTTTTT.